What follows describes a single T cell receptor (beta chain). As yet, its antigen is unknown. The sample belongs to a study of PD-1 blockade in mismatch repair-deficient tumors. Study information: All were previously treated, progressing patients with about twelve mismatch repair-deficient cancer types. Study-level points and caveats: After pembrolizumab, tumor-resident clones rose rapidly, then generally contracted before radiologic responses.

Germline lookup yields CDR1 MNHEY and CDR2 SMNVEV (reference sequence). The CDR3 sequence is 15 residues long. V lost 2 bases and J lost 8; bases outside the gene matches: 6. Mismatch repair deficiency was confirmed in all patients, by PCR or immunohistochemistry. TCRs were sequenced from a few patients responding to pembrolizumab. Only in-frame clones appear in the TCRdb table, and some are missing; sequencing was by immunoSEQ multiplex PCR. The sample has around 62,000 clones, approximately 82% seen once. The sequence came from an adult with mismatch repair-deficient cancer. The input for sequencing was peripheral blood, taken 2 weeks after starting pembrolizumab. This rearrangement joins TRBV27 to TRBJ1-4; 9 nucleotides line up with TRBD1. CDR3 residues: CASSLHRGRKEKLFF. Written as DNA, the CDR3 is TGTGCCAGCAGTTTACACAGGGGGCGAAAAGAAAAACTGTTTTTT.